This passage covers 20 T cell receptor beta chains from one sample sequenced in a study of blood T cell repertoires in COVID-19. Sequencing used immunoSEQ multiplex PCR; TCRdb keeps in-frame clones, though not all of them. Of fewer than 200,000 clones in the sample, 75% to 90% are singletons; the top ten hold just under 8.5%. Sequencing was performed on peripheral blood. All receptors come from a woman aged 60-75 years with acute or convalescent COVID-19.

V and J are TRBV19 and TRBJ1-5; 7 nucleotides match TRBD1. Trimming cost V 4 bases and J 1 base; bases outside gene matches: 1. Germline loops: CDR1 LNHDA, CDR2 SQIVND (reference sequence). This CDR3 is 14 amino acids long. The CDR3 protein is CASSKGASNQPQHF. CDR3 bases: TGTGCCAGTAGTAAGGGGGCGAGCAATCAGCCCCAGCATTTT.

This clone was observed once. This chain connects TRBV3-1 (or the pseudogene TRBV3-2) to TRBJ2-5; D might be TRBD2 (6 bases). CDR1 and CDR2 (germline): LGHDT, YNNKEL (reference sequence). This CDR3 spans 15 amino acids. With 2 bases removed from V and 4 bases from J, the gap between germline ends came to 14 bases. The CDR3 reads CASSQFWGERETQYF. Written as DNA, the CDR3 is TGTGCCAGCAGCCAATTTTGGGGGGAACGAGAGACCCAGTACTTC.

The chain carries TRBV18 and TRBJ1-1; 9 nucleotides line up with TRBD1. V was clipped by 5 bases and J by 4 bases; unmatched bases: 8. CDR1 and CDR2 from the germline V gene are KGHSH and LQKENI. This CDR3 contains 15 residues. CDR3 sequence reads: CASSTRTGEGTEAFF. CDR3 sequence (DNA): TGTGCCAGCTCAACAAGGACAGGGGAGGGCACTGAAGCTTTCTTT.

The chain recombines TRBV3-1 (or the pseudogene TRBV3-2) with TRBJ1-5, with a tentative D call TRBD1 (6 bases). Germline CDR1 LGHDT, CDR2 YNNKEL (reference sequence). The ends were cut back, 2 bases at V and 7 bases at J, with 12 bases in the middle. The CDR3 has 14 amino acids. CDR3 bases: TGTGCCAGCAGCCAAACAGGGATCTGGCAGCCCCAGCATTTT. Its protein is CASSQTGIWQPQHF.

V and J are TRBV7-2 and TRBJ1-4, with 7 bases fitting TRBD1. Trimming removed 1 base from V and 8 bases from J; junction bases left unmatched: 7. Germline assignment: CDR1 SGHTA and CDR2 FQGNSA. This CDR3 contains 15 residues. CDR3 region: CASSLVGGPREKLFF. The CDR3 nucleotides read TGTGCCAGCAGCTTAGTAGGGGGCCCTAGAGAAAAACTGTTTTTT. Full variable domain (missing parts from reference TRBV7-2 and TRBJ1-4): GAGVSQSPSNKVTEKGKDVELRCDPISGHTALYWYRQSLGQGLEFLIYFQGNSAPDKSGLPSDRFSAERTGGSVSTLTIQRTQQEDSAVYLCASSLVGGPREKLFFGSGTQLSVL.

The V gene is TRBV9, the J gene TRBJ2-3; 8 bases are a match to TRBD1. The CDR3 contains 14 residues. The V gene's germline CDR1 is SGDLS and CDR2 YYNGEE. The V segment lost 4 bases and the J segment 4 bases; nucleotides outside the gene matches: 5. Written as DNA, the CDR3 is TGTGCCAGCAGCTTGATGGGACAGGCAGATACGCAGTATTTT. This gives the protein CASSLMGQADTQYF.

The V gene is TRBV11-3, the J gene TRBJ1-1; D not resolved. This CDR3 contains 13 residues. CDR1 is SGHNT, CDR2 YENEEA, per germline. V gave up 5 bases and J gave up 3 bases, with 10 bases separating them. The CDR3: CASSPSRDTEAFF. CDR3 nucleotides: TGTGCCAGCAGCCCCTCCCGTGACACTGAAGCTTTCTTT.

This chain uses TRBV10-3 with TRBJ1-3; no clear D. The CDR3 is 15 residues long. V lost 6 bases and J 4 bases, leaving 16 bases between the germline ends. The germline CDR1 and CDR2 sequences are ENHRY and SYGVKD. In DNA, the CDR3 is TGTGCCATCAGGACGAGGGCAAGTCGCGGAAACACCATATATTTT. Its protein is CAIRTRASRGNTIYF.

This chain uses TRBV28 with TRBJ2-7; TRBD2 is a possible D gene (5 bases). The length of the CDR3 is 12 residues. Between the trimmed V and J ends, which lost 7 bases and 3 bases, there was a span of 10 bases. Germline V gene sequence: CDR1 MDHEN, CDR2 SYDVKM. The CDR3 coding sequence is TGTGCCAGCATTTCGGGATTCTACGAGCAGTACTTC. Encoded protein: CASISGFYEQYF.

The chain links TRBV6-1 to TRBJ2-3, with 7 nucleotides matching TRBD2. CDR3 length: 19 residues. From germline, CDR1 is MNHNS and CDR2 SASEGT. J was trimmed by 0 bases and V by 2 bases; bases with no gene match: 14. As DNA, the CDR3 is TGTGCCAGCAGTGAAAGGACCCAACTAGCGTTAGATAGCACAGATACGCAGTATTTT. It yields the protein CASSERTQLALDSTDTQYF.

This clone was found once. V and J are TRBV24-1 and TRBJ1-1; the match to TRBD1 covers 7 bases. Germline CDR1 and CDR2: KGHDR and SFDVKD. With V trimmed by 3 bases and J by 10 bases, 10 bases remained unmatched. This CDR3 has 14 amino acids. The CDR3 DNA reads as TGTGCCACCAGTGATACGACAGGGAAGAAGGGAGCTTTCTTT. It translates to CATSDTTGKKGAFF.

The chain combines TRBV11-2 with TRBJ2-1; D is possibly TRBD1 (5 bases). V lost 4 bases and J 1 base, leaving 8 bases between the germline ends. Germline CDR1 reads SGHAT; CDR2 reads FQNNGV. This CDR3 contains 14 residues. The CDR3: CASSSQGSYNEQFF. CDR3 DNA sequence: TGTGCCAGCAGCTCCCAGGGATCCTACAATGAGCAGTTCTTC.

The rearrangement uses TRBV2 and TRBJ2-1, with 8 bases that match TRBD2. Germline-derived CDR1 and CDR2 are SNHLY and FYNNEI. CDR3 size: 14 residues. V shed 5 bases, J shed 7 bases, and the junction held 7 bases outside the gene matches. The CDR3 sequence: CASSSAGAINEQFF. DNA of the CDR3: TGTGCCAGCAGTTCAGCGGGAGCTATTAATGAGCAGTTCTTC.

Comments on this clone: The junction departs from the called germline gene at one end, perhaps through a read error. This rearrangement joins TRBV2 to TRBJ2-2; a weak D match, TRBD1 (5 bases). Germline V gene sequence: CDR1 SNHLY, CDR2 FYNNEI. The CDR3 has 14 amino acids. CDR3 bases: TGTGCCAGCAGGGCAGGGTCGAAAACCGGGGAGCTGTTTTTT. Translation: CASRAGSKTGELFF.

In its sample, this clone was seen a few times. The chain joins TRBV10-3 to TRBJ2-2, with TRBD2 matching 15 bases. This CDR3 has 19 residues. V was clipped by 2 bases and J by 1 base; unmatched bases: 5. The germline V gene encodes CDR1 ENHRY and CDR2 SYGVKD. The CDR3 loop reads CAISERGLAGGLNTGELFF. The CDR3 region has the DNA TGTGCCATCAGTGAGAGGGGACTAGCGGGGGGACTGAACACCGGGGAGCTGTTTTTT.

The chain couples TRBV11-3 to TRBJ2-1; 9 bases map to TRBD2. Trimming removed 1 base from V and 7 bases from J; junction bases left unmatched: 14. CDR1 is SGHNT, CDR2 YENEEA, per germline. The CDR3 has 18 amino acids. This CDR3 reads CASSLGGSGSSKVNEQFF. Here the CDR3 DNA reads TGTGCCAGCAGCTTAGGTGGTAGCGGGAGTTCTAAGGTGAATGAGCAGTTCTTC.

The chain uses TRBV6-8 and TRBJ2-2; TRBD2 might be the D (6 bases). From germline, CDR1 is MNHGY and CDR2 SAAAGT. The CDR3 totals 20 residues. V was trimmed by 0 bases and J by 0 bases, leaving 20 bases between them. The CDR3 is CASSYSAPAMSGSNTGELFF. For the CDR3, the DNA is TGTGCCAGCAGTTACTCGGCACCCGCCATGAGCGGGTCGAACACCGGGGAGCTGTTTTTT.

This clone was detected once. The chain employs TRBV5-1 and TRBJ2-1, with a weak D call TRBD1 (5 bases). The CDR3 has 17 residues. V lost 0 bases and J lost 8, with 21 bases in between. CDR1 SGHRS and CDR2 YFSETQ come from the germline V gene. The CDR3 loop is CASSLGGSSLVIDEQFF. Here the CDR3 DNA reads TGCGCCAGCAGCTTGGGGGGCTCGTCCCTGGTGATAGATGAGCAGTTCTTC. The variable domain in full, with the rest retrieved from reference TRBV5-1 and TRBJ2-1, is KAGVTQTPRYLIKTRGQQVTLSCSPISGHRSVSWYQQTPGQGLQFLFEYFSETQRNKGNFPGRFSGRQFSNSRSEMNVSTLELGDSALYLCASSLGGSSLVIDEQFFGPGTRLTVL.

The rearrangement joins TRBV19 to TRBJ2-1, with 14 bases that match TRBD2. The CDR3 length is 20 residues. J was trimmed by 3 bases and V by 6 bases; bases with no gene match: 16. Germline V gene lookup returns CDR1 LNHDA and CDR2 SQIVND (reference sequence). The CDR3 reads CASRHMTSGRAHPLYNEQFF. The CDR3 coding sequence is TGTGCCAGTAGGCACATGACTAGCGGGAGGGCCCATCCCCTCTACAATGAGCAGTTCTTC.

This chain links TRBV7-2 with TRBJ2-1; 12 bases map to TRBD2. Looked up from germline, CDR1 is SGHTA and CDR2 is FQGNSA. V shed 5 bases and J 7 bases; nucleotides not matched to a gene: 3. This CDR3 comprises 14 residues. Written as DNA, the CDR3 is TGTGCCAGCAGCCCGGGACTAGCGGGTAATGAGCAGTTCTTC. It yields the protein CASSPGLAGNEQFF. The whole variable domain, remainder taken from reference TRBV7-2 and TRBJ2-1, is GAGVSQSPSNKVTEKGKDVELRCDPISGHTALYWYRQSLGQGLEFLIYFQGNSAPDKSGLPSDRFSAERTGGSVSTLTIQRTQQEDSAVYLCASSPGLAGNEQFFGPGTRLTVL.